This entry features one T cell receptor beta chain sequence. This table comes from immunoSEQ multiplex PCR, and its TCRdb copy is limited to in-frame clones, with some not included. The table has about 63,000 clones, 60% to 85% seen once; the top ten hold roughly 3.5%. This entry belongs to a study of early stage breast cancer tumors. Study at large: Twelve of the 16 invasive tumors were ER+, PR+ and HER2-.

Germline CDR1 MDHEN, CDR2 SYDVKM. V was clipped by 10 bases and J by 5 bases, with 12 bases between them. The length of the CDR3 is 12 residues. The chain links TRBV28 to TRBJ1-5; D gene unclear. This receptor was identified in a person aged 25-39 years with breast cancer. The sample was blood. The CDR3 nucleotides read TGTGCCATCCATACCGGTCATCAGCCCCAGCATTTT. Translated: CAIHTGHQPQHF.